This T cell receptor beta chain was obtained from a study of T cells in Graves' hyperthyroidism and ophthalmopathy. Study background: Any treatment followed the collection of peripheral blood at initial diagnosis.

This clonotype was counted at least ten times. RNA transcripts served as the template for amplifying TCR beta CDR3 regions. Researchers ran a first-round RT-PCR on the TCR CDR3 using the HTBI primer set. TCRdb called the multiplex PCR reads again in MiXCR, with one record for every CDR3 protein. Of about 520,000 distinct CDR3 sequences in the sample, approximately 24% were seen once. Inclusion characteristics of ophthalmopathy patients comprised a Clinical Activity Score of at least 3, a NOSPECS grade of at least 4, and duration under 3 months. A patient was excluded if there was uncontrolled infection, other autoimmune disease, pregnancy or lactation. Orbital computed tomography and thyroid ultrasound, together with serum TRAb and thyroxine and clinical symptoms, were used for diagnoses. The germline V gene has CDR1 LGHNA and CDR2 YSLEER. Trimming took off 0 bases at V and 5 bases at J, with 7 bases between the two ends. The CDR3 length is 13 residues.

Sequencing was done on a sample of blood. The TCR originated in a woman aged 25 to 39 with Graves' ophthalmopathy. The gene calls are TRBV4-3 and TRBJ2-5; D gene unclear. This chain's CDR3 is CASSQDLAETQYF. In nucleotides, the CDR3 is TGCGCCAGCAGCCAAGATCTCGCGGAGACCCAGTACTTC.